This T cell receptor (beta chain) was identified during a study of blood T cell repertoires in COVID-19. Original handling: Estimates of nucleated cell counts were drawn from the amplification of reference gene primers. TCRdb's table, derived via immunoSEQ multiplex PCR, lists solely in-frame clones and lacks some. V and J calls and clone size are given by that table; D and trimming were obtained from the DNA. The sample carries 160,000 or so clones, roughly 89% recorded once. CDR3 length: 12 residues. The germline V and J ends were trimmed by 5 bases and 8 bases, with 12 bases remaining between them. The germline V gene encodes CDR1 SGHAT and CDR2 FQNNGV.

The origin of this receptor is a woman in her 70s with COVID-19, enrolled during active disease. Sequencing was performed on peripheral blood. This chain joins TRBV11-2 and TRBJ1-2; D gene unclear. The CDR3 here is CASSIRMGGYTF. In DNA form, the CDR3 reads TGTGCCAGCAGCATCCGGATGGGCGGCTACACCTTC.